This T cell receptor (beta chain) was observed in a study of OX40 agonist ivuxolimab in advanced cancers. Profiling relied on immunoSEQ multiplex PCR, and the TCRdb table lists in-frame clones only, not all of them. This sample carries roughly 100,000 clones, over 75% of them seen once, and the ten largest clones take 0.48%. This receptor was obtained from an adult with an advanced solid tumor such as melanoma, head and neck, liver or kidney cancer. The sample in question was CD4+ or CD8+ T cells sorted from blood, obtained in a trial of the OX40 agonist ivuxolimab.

The CDR3, as DNA: TGTGCCAGCAGCCCAGACAGGTTTGGCAATTCACCCCTCCACTTT. The encoded protein is CASSPDRFGNSPLHF. The V and J genes are TRBV7-9 and TRBJ1-6; tentative D call: TRBD1 (6 bases). With 5 bases removed from V and 7 bases from J, the gap between germline ends came to 15 bases. CDR3 length equals 15 residues. Germline CDR1 and CDR2: SEHNR and FQNEAQ (reference sequence).